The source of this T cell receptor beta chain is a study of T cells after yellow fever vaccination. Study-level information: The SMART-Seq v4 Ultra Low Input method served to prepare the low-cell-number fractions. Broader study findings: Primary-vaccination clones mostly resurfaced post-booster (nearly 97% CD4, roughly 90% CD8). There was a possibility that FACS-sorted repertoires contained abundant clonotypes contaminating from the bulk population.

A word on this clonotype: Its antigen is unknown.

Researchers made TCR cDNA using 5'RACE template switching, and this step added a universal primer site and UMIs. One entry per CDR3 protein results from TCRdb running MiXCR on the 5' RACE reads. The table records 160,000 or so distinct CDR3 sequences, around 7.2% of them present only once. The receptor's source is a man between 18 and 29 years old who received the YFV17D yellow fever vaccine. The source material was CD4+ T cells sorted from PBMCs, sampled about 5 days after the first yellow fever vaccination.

CDR3 nucleotides: TGTGCCAGCAGTTATCCCCGGGAGGATTCACCCCTCCACTTT. It translates to CASSYPREDSPLHF. The chain links TRBV7-8 to TRBJ1-6; no clear D gene. The germline V and J ends were trimmed by 6 bases and 8 bases, with 14 bases remaining between them. CDR1 SGHVS and CDR2 FQNEAQ come from the germline V gene. The CDR3 spans 14 residues.